This paragraph reports one TCR beta chain. The antigen is unknown. RNA transcripts gave rise to amplified TCR beta CDR3 regions. The TCR CDR3 was amplified in a first-round RT-PCR using the HTBI primer set. TCRdb independently ran MiXCR on the multiplex PCR reads; one entry per CDR3 protein. The sample yields a few hundred thousand distinct CDR3 sequences, more than 15% seen once. This record comes from a study of T cells in Graves' hyperthyroidism and ophthalmopathy. Study details: Peripheral blood specimens were obtained at initial diagnosis, prior to any treatment. Study-wide results and caveats: The model identified upcoming ophthalmopathy a median 6.5 months ahead of onset.

Patients with ophthalmopathy all had a Clinical Activity Score of at least 3, a NOSPECS grade of at least 4 and duration under 3 months. Exclusion criteria comprised uncontrolled infection, other autoimmune disease, pregnancy or lactation. Losses at the gene ends were 2 bases for V and 6 bases for J; bases not matched to a gene: 6. This CDR3 is 14 amino acids long. Germline CDR1 and CDR2: MNHEY and SVGAGI. The sequencing input was blood. This rearrangement joins TRBV6-5 to TRBJ1-2; 7 bases map to TRBD1. This clonotype originated in a woman in her late teens or twenties with Graves' ophthalmopathy. CDR3 protein: CASSYISTGNGYTF. CDR3 sequence (DNA): TGTGCCAGCAGTTACATATCGACAGGGAATGGCTACACCTTC.